This entry lists 21 T cell receptor beta chains sequenced from one sample in a study of cytomegalovirus exposure and HLA in healthy donors. Here immunoSEQ multiplex PCR was the method, and the copy in TCRdb shows in-frame clones only, minus some. This repertoire shows 90,000 to 100,000 clones, about 90% found once; its top ten account for 5.5% to 7%. The sample was PBMCs. The receptor set was obtained from a man younger than 35 in good health and CMV-seropositive.

The V and J genes are TRBV27 and TRBJ2-6; D is ambiguous. The V and J ends lost 1 base and 4 bases respectively, with 8 bases between them. CDR1 and CDR2 from the germline V gene are MNHEY and SMNVEV (reference sequence). The CDR3 sequence is 15 residues long. DNA of the CDR3: TGTGCCAGCAGTTTATTCCTCTCCGGGGCCAACGTCCTGACTTTC. This codes for CASSLFLSGANVLTF. The full variable domain, in which reference TRBV27 and TRBJ2-6 provide the parts outside the CDR3, is EAQVTQNPRYLITVTGKKLTVTCSQNMNHEYMSWYRQDPGLGLRQIYYSMNVEVTDKGDVPEGYKVSRKEKRNFPLILESPSPNQTSLYFCASSLFLSGANVLTFGAGSRLTVL.

The gene calls are TRBV7-9 and TRBJ2-3; 9 bases line up with TRBD2. Trimming removed 5 bases from V and 2 bases from J; junction bases left unmatched: 5. Germline lookup yields CDR1 SEHNR and CDR2 FQNEAQ (reference sequence). The CDR3 spans 15 residues. The CDR3 region has the DNA TGTGCCAGCAGCGGCCTAGCGGGGAACACAGATACGCAGTATTTT. This gives the protein CASSGLAGNTDTQYF.

V usage is TRBV7-2 and J usage is TRBJ2-5, with TRBD1 matching over 7 bases. J lost 5 bases, V lost 5 bases, and 8 bases had no gene match. The CDR3 runs 14 residues. Germline V lookup: CDR1 SGHTA, CDR2 FQGNSA. CDR3 sequence: CASSPLTGRETQYF. The CDR3 DNA is TGTGCCAGCAGCCCGCTGACAGGGCGGGAGACCCAGTACTTC.

The chain combines TRBV7-3 with TRBJ2-7; 8 positions agree with TRBD2. Per the germline V gene, CDR1 is SGHTA and CDR2 is FQGTGA. The trim removed 5 bases at V and 4 bases at J, leaving 10 bases unmatched. The CDR3 covers 15 residues. The CDR3 DNA reads TGTGCCAGCAGCCCAAGAGCGGGAGCGACGTACGAGCAGTACTTC. Protein sequence: CASSPRAGATYEQYF.

The chain uses TRBV5-6 and TRBJ1-3; D is unclear. The germline V gene encodes CDR1 SGHDT and CDR2 YYEEEE. Trimming cost V 4 bases and J 0 bases, with 23 bases left between them. The CDR3 extends over 19 amino acids. DNA of the CDR3: TGTGCCAGCAGCGGAACCGGGTTTTTCTCCCCCCTCTCTGGAAACACCATATATTTT. Translation: CASSGTGFFSPLSGNTIYF.

This clone occurred once. V usage is TRBV19 and J usage is TRBJ1-2; no clear D gene. This CDR3 spans 13 amino acids. From germline, CDR1 is LNHDA and CDR2 SQIVND (reference sequence). V was clipped by 0 bases and J by 2 bases, with 4 bases between them. The CDR3, as DNA: TGTGCCAGTAGTATAGATATGAACTATGGCTACACCTTC. Translated, it gives CASSIDMNYGYTF.

V is TRBV7-6 and J is TRBJ2-7, with a possible D match to TRBD2 (7 bases). Germline V gives CDR1 SGHVS, CDR2 FNYEAQ. With 1 base removed from V and 5 bases from J, the gap between germline ends came to 12 bases. CDR3 size: 14 residues. The CDR3: CASSLGGGGNEQYF. CDR3 nucleotide sequence: TGTGCCAGCAGCTTAGGAGGGGGGGGAAACGAGCAGTACTTC.

The chain is built from TRBV2 and TRBJ2-7, with a weak D call TRBD1 (5 bases). Germline V CDR1 and CDR2: SNHLY, FYNNEI. The CDR3 has 12 residues. Trimming pared 2 bases from V and 3 bases from J, leaving 5 bases between. In DNA form, the CDR3 reads TGTGCCAGCAGTGAACAGGGCTACGAGCAGTACTTC. It specifies CASSEQGYEQYF.

This clone was seen more than once but under ten times. V usage is TRBV5-6 and J usage is TRBJ2-6; the D gene is possibly TRBD1 (6 bases). The CDR3 is made up of 15 amino acids. Germline CDR1 is SGHDT and CDR2 is YYEEEE. V was cut by 3 bases and J by 0 bases, with 7 bases left in between. The CDR3 DNA sequence: TGTGCCAGCAGCTGGACAGTCTCTGGGGCCAACGTCCTGACTTTC. This translates into CASSWTVSGANVLTF. Together with reference TRBV5-6 and TRBJ2-6, the CDR3 gives the full variable domain: DAGVTQSPTHLIKTRGQQVTLRCSPKSGHDTVSWYQQALGQGPQFIFQYYEEEERQRGNFPDRFSGHQFPNYSSELNVNALLLGDSALYLCASSWTVSGANVLTFGAGSRLTVL.

This clone was seen only once. This chain joins TRBV5-5 and TRBJ2-5, with TRBD2 matching 10 bases. This CDR3 is built from 17 residues. J was trimmed by 2 bases and V by 0 bases; bases with no gene match: 7. Germline CDR1 reads SGHKS; CDR2 reads YYEKEE (reference sequence). The CDR3 nucleotides are TGTGCCAGCAGCTTGGCTCCTAGCGGGGGATCGCAAGAGACCCAGTACTTC. Translating it yields CASSLAPSGGSQETQYF.

The chain joins TRBV12-5 to TRBJ2-1; 10 nucleotides match TRBD1. The CDR3 covers 19 residues. Germline-derived CDR1 and CDR2 are LGHNT and FRNRAP. V shed 2 bases, J shed 1 base, and the junction held 11 bases outside the gene matches. The CDR3 loop reads CASGLSTSGQGESYNEQFF. The CDR3 nucleotides read TGTGCTAGTGGTTTGTCTACTAGCGGACAGGGGGAGTCCTACAATGAGCAGTTCTTC.

The V call is TRBV6-6, the J call TRBJ2-7; the match to TRBD1 covers 7 bases. The CDR3 runs 14 residues. From germline, CDR1 is MNHNY and CDR2 SVGAGI (reference sequence). V lost 5 bases and J lost 5; bases outside the gene matches: 9. The DNA of the CDR3 is TGTGCCAGCAGTCCTCGGACAGGTTCCCACGAGCAGTACTTC. Residues: CASSPRTGSHEQYF.

This chain uses TRBV15 with TRBJ1-3; D possibly corresponds to TRBD1 (6 bases). CDR1 and CDR2 (germline): LNHNV, YYDKDF (reference sequence). This CDR3 spans 16 amino acids. Trimming took off 0 bases at V and 0 bases at J, with 9 bases between the two ends. CDR3 sequence (DNA): TGTGCCACCAGCAGAGAGAGGGGGAGCTCTGGAAACACCATATATTTT. The encoded protein is CATSRERGSSGNTIYF. Full variable domain (remainder filled in from reference TRBV15 and TRBJ1-3): DAMVIQNPRYQVTQFGKPVTLSCSQTLNHNVMYWYQQKSSQAPKLLFHYYDKDFNNEADTPDNFQSRRPNTSFCFLDIRSPGLGDTAMYLCATSRERGSSGNTIYFGEGSWLTVV.

In DNA form, the CDR3 reads TGTGCTAGTGGTCTACAGGGAAGCTCCTACGAGCAGTACTTC. Translation gives CASGLQGSSYEQYF. V is TRBV12-5 and J is TRBJ2-7; D is perhaps TRBD1 (6 bases). This CDR3 region has 14 residues. In germline, CDR1 is LGHNT, CDR2 FRNRAP. The V end was cut by 5 bases, the J end by 0 bases, with 11 bases between.

As DNA, the CDR3 is TGTGCCAGCGGGCAACGGGGACTAGCCCCAGATGAGCAGTTCTTC. Its protein product is CASGQRGLAPDEQFF. The J gene is TRBJ2-1, the V gene TRBV27; TRBD2 agrees at 9 bases. Germline CDR1 MNHEY, CDR2 SMNVEV (reference sequence). The trim removed 8 bases at V and 8 bases at J, leaving 13 bases unmatched. CDR3 length equals 15 residues.

The CDR3 DNA follows: TGTGCCAGCAGTGTAGGGGGGACTAGGGTTACGAACACCGGGGAGCTGTTTTTT. Translation gives CASSVGGTRVTNTGELFF. The chain is built from TRBV6-1 and TRBJ2-2; 8 bases match TRBD2. The CDR3 is 18 amino acids. With 4 bases clipped from V and 0 bases from J, the junction kept 10 bases outside the gene matches. CDR1 is MNHNS, CDR2 SASEGT, per germline.

The V gene is TRBV6-1, the J gene TRBJ1-1; D gene ambiguous. V shed 8 bases and J shed 3 bases, with 16 bases lying between them. CDR1 MNHNS and CDR2 SASEGT come from the germline V gene. The CDR3 covers 14 residues. The CDR3 DNA sequence: TGTGCCAGCCCAAAAGGAATAGCGGACACTGAAGCTTTCTTT. Translated: CASPKGIADTEAFF.

V usage is TRBV7-9 and J usage is TRBJ2-1; D is possibly TRBD1 (5 bases). The CDR3 extends over 15 amino acids. V was trimmed by 5 bases and J by 6 bases, leaving 17 bases between them. Germline V gives CDR1 SEHNR, CDR2 FQNEAQ (reference sequence). The CDR3 DNA sequence: TGTGCCAGCAGCCGAAGGGGAATTGATTTCAATGAGCAGTTCTTC. The encoded protein is CASSRRGIDFNEQFF.

J is TRBJ1-3 and V is TRBV5-6; TRBD1 aligns across 7 bases. Per the germline V gene, CDR1 is SGHDT and CDR2 is YYEEEE. This CDR3 region has 16 residues. V was pared by 0 bases and J by 4 bases, with 7 bases of the junction left unmatched. The CDR3 spells CASSLALTGVGNTIYF. The DNA of the CDR3 is TGTGCCAGCAGCTTGGCACTTACAGGGGTCGGAAACACCATATATTTT.

This chain uses TRBV7-2 with TRBJ2-7; D unclear. Germline lookup yields CDR1 SGHTA and CDR2 FQGNSA. The CDR3 runs 15 residues. V dropped 8 bases and J dropped 4 bases, with 21 bases sitting between them. The CDR3 DNA reads as TGTGCCAGCTCCCCCCGTAGTGGTAGTTCTTACGAGCAGTACTTC. Translation: CASSPRSGSSYEQYF.

The chain uses TRBV11-2 and TRBJ2-2; D remains ambiguous. Germline V lookup: CDR1 SGHAT, CDR2 FQNNGV. The CDR3 extends over 14 amino acids. Trimming removed 5 bases at V and 3 bases at J, with 10 bases between. DNA for the CDR3: TGTGCCAGCAGCAAGCTAAGAGACACCGGGGAGCTGTTTTTT. This sequence encodes CASSKLRDTGELFF.